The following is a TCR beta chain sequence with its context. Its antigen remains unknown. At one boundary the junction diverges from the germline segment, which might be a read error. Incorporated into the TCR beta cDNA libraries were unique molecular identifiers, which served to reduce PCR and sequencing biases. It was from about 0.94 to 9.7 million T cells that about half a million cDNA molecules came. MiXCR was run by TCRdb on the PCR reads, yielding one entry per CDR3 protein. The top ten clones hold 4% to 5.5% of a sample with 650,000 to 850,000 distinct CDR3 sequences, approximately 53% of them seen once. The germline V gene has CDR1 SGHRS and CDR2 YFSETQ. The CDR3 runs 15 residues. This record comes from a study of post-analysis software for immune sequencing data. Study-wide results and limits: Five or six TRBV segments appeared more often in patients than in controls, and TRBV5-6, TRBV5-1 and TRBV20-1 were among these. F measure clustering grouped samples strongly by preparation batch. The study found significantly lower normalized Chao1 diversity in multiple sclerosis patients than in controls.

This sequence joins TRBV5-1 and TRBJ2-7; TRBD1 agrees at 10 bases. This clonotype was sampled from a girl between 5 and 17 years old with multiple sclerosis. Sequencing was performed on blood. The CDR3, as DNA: TGCGCCAACAGCACCGGGACAGGGGTTCCCTACGAGCAGTACTTC. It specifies CANSTGTGVPYEQYF.